The 15 T cell receptor beta chains presented below share a single source sample, sequenced in a study of T-cell reconstitution after alpha-beta-depleted transplantation in children. Library preparation (for TCRbeta) was performed with unique molecular identifiers. TCRdb passed the PCR reads through MiXCR, listing each CDR3 protein once. The sample has about 280,000 distinct CDR3 sequences, roughly 11% seen once. This specimen consisted of peripheral blood, obtained 180 days after TCRalphabeta/CD19-depleted stem cell transplant. Receptors originate from a male patient between 2 and 15 years old who had a stem cell transplant for chronic granulomatous disease, so the T cells may come from the graft donor.

This clonotype came up many times. The V and J genes are TRBV2 and TRBJ2-1; TRBD1 is a possible D gene (6 bases). Germline CDR1 is SNHLY and CDR2 is FYNNEI. The CDR3 length is 13 residues. Trimming pared 7 bases from V and 9 bases from J, leaving 16 bases between. The DNA of the CDR3 is TGTGCCAGCACGGGACAAGGTATCGGTGAGCAGTTCTTC. Translating gives CASTGQGIGEQFF. The full variable domain, in which reference TRBV2 and TRBJ2-1 provide the parts outside the CDR3, is EPEVTQTPSHQVTQMGQEVILRCVPISNHLYFYWYRQILGQKVEFLVSFYNNEISEKSEIFDDQFSVERPDGSNFTLKIRSTKLEDSAMYFCASTGQGIGEQFFGPGTRLTVL.

At least ten counts were recorded for this clonotype. DNA for the CDR3: TGCGCCAGCAGGGACAGGGCTTCGAACACTGAAGCTTTCTTT. Translation: CASRDRASNTEAFF. This chain uses TRBV5-1 with TRBJ1-1; 8 bases are shared with TRBD1. The CDR3 has 14 residues. Germline V gene data show CDR1 as SGHRS and CDR2 as YFSETQ. V shed 5 bases and J 1 base; nucleotides not matched to a gene: 4.

To note about this clonotype: A much larger clone sits a single nucleotide away, making a read error possible. J is TRBJ2-7 and V is TRBV10-1, with D unclear. Germline values: CDR1 WNHNN, CDR2 SYGVQD (reference sequence). This CDR3 spans 13 amino acids. Trimming removed 2 bases from V and 6 bases from J, with 11 bases in between. The CDR3 is CASSENGEAEQYF. The CDR3 DNA reads as TGCGCCAGCAGTGAGAATGGCGAAGCCGAGCAGTACTTC.

A word on this clonotype: This may come from a read error, since a much larger clone is one base off. The chain links TRBV10-2 to TRBJ2-7; TRBD2 matches at 8 bases. Germline CDR1 reads WSHSY; CDR2 reads SAAADI. This CDR3 has 13 amino acids. Trimming removed 6 bases from V and 3 bases from J; junction bases left unmatched: 4. For the CDR3, the DNA is TGCGCCAGCAGAGGTAGCGGGAACTACGAGCAGTACTTC. It codes for CASRGSGNYEQYF.

In its sample, this clonotype was seen many times. The V call is TRBV5-1, the J call TRBJ2-5; maybe TRBD1 (6 bases). This CDR3 is built from 14 residues. Deletions cut 1 base from V and 2 bases from J, with 9 bases between. Germline CDR1 reads SGHRS; CDR2 reads YFSETQ. CDR3 sequence reads: CASSLTGKQETQYF. DNA for the CDR3: TGCGCCAGCAGCTTGACAGGGAAGCAAGAGACCCAGTACTTC.

This clonotype was seen at least ten times. The chain carries TRBV6-2 or TRBV6-3 and TRBJ2-3, with 8 bases that match TRBD2. The CDR3 consists of 17 residues. Germline V gene data show CDR1 as MNHEY and CDR2 as SVGEGT. After removal of 5 bases from V and 0 bases from J, the junction contained 10 bases not matched to a gene. The CDR3 is CASSTPLAGSSTDTQYF. The CDR3 region has the DNA TGTGCCAGCAGTACCCCCTTAGCGGGGAGTAGCACAGATACGCAGTATTTT.

Here the CDR3 DNA reads TGCGCCAGCAGCTGGTATACCCAAAAAGAGACCCAGTACTTC. Translated, it gives CASSWYTQKETQYF. The V call is TRBV5-1, the J call TRBJ2-5; D is unresolved. V lost 3 bases and J 3 bases, leaving 12 bases between the germline ends. This CDR3 has 14 amino acids. Germline values: CDR1 SGHRS, CDR2 YFSETQ.

This clonotype was picked up many times. This chain links TRBV5-6 with TRBJ1-3; the D is unclear. Germline V gene lookup returns CDR1 SGHDT and CDR2 YYEEEE. V dropped 4 bases and J dropped 6 bases, with 8 bases sitting between them. The CDR3 spans 12 residues. For the CDR3, the DNA is TGTGCCAGCAGCACCCAAGCAAACACCATATATTTT. It yields the protein CASSTQANTIYF.

This clonotype was picked up many times. J is TRBJ2-7 and V is TRBV12-3 or TRBV12-4; 8 bases fit TRBD2. Trimming cost V 6 bases and J 0 bases; bases outside gene matches: 10. This CDR3 comprises 16 residues. In nucleotides, the CDR3 is TGTGCCAGCAGCCCGCTTAGCGGGAAGGCCTCCTACGAGCAGTACTTC. Translated, it gives CASSPLSGKASYEQYF.

This clonotype was seen more than once but under ten times. The chain recombines TRBV11-1 with TRBJ2-2; 10 bases fit TRBD1. Unmatched junction bases numbered 5, after V lost 1 base and J lost 6 bases. The CDR3 runs 16 residues. Looked up from germline, CDR1 is SGHAT and CDR2 is FQDESV (reference sequence). CDR3 in amino acids: CASSLVSGTGAGELFF. The CDR3 nucleotides are TGTGCCAGCAGCTTAGTTTCCGGGACAGGGGCCGGGGAGCTGTTTTTT.

Worth noting for this clonotype: This could be a read error, since a much larger clone is one nucleotide away. This sequence joins TRBV7-2 and TRBJ2-3; the match to TRBD1 covers 9 bases. Per the germline V gene, CDR1 is SGHTA and CDR2 is FQGNSA. This CDR3 is built from 16 residues. The DNA for the CDR3 is TGTGCCAGAAGCTTAGGGGGGCCACAGGGGGCCGTAACGCAGTATTTT. It yields the protein CARSLGGPQGAVTQYF.

Many counts were recorded for this clonotype. The chain uses TRBV11-2 and TRBJ2-7; 11 nucleotides align to TRBD1. The CDR3 totals 13 residues. The V gene end was trimmed by 6 bases and the J gene end by 2 bases; junction bases not matched to a gene: 0. The germline V gene has CDR1 SGHAT and CDR2 FQNNGV. For the CDR3, the DNA is TGTGCCAGCAGGGGACAGGGGGCCTACGAGCAGTACTTC. Its protein product is CASRGQGAYEQYF.

This clonotype was picked up many times. One junction end does not reproduce the germline sequence, and a read error may be involved. This chain uses TRBV20-1 with TRBJ2-1; D is perhaps TRBD1 (5 bases). Germline CDR1 and CDR2: DFQATT and SNEGSKA (reference sequence). The CDR3 spans 12 residues. This chain's CDR3 is CSVIRQNNEQFF. CDR3 sequence (DNA): TGCAGTGTGATAAGACAGAACAACGAGCAGTTCTTC.

The count of this clonotype is one. A single base separates this from a much larger clone, so it may be a read error. This sequence joins TRBV20-1 and TRBJ2-1; TRBD2 might be the D (5 bases). CDR3 length equals 14 residues. CDR1 is DFQATT and CDR2 is SNEGSKA in the germline V gene (reference sequence). CDR3 bases: TGCAGTGCTAGAGATTGGCGGAGGCACAATGAGCAGTCCTTC. This translates into CSARDWRRHNEQSF.

Many counts were recorded for this clonotype. The chain recombines TRBV29-1 with TRBJ2-3; D is uncertain. V was clipped by 4 bases and J by 4 bases, with 9 bases between them. The CDR3 totals 12 residues. Germline assignment: CDR1 SQVTM and CDR2 ANQGSEA. Here the CDR3 DNA reads TGCAGCGTTGCTAGAGGAGCAGATACGCAGTATTTT. It codes for CSVARGADTQYF.